This paragraph reports one TCR beta chain. Its antigen is not known. The sample originates from a study of cytotoxic CD8 clonotypes in ibrutinib-treated CLL. Produced via immunoSEQ multiplex PCR; TCRdb's table is partial and in-frame only. Seen here are some 350,000 clones, over 55% observed once, and the top ten hold 6% to 6.5%. CDR3 size: 17 residues. The germline gives CDR1 LGHNA, CDR2 YSLEER. V was clipped by 3 bases and J by 8 bases, with 22 bases between them. Study findings and constraints: Public clonotypes proved infrequent, and on treatment they shrank or remained steady.

V gene TRBV4-3 combines with J gene TRBJ2-2; D perhaps matches TRBD1 (6 bases). The sequencing used PBMCs, collected after 36 months of ibrutinib treatment. The receptor was derived from a human donor with chronic lymphocytic leukemia. Written as DNA, the CDR3 is TGCGCCAGCAGCCAGGATATTACAGGGATAACACCGGGGGAGCTGTTTTTT. This codes for CASSQDITGITPGELFF.